This T cell receptor beta chain appears in the sequencing data of a study of cytomegalovirus exposure and HLA in healthy donors. Primers for the PCR totalled 60 Vbeta and 13 Jbeta. The data were produced by immunoSEQ multiplex PCR, yet TCRdb's version contains in-frame clones alone and is incomplete. The table lists approximately 120,000 clones. The germline V gene has CDR1 PRHDT and CDR2 FYEKMQ (reference sequence). V was clipped by 5 bases and J by 2 bases; unmatched bases: 5. The CDR3 totals 15 residues. Comment on this clone: What it binds is not known.

Findings and limits, study-wide: TCR beta chains numbering 150 to 200 were designated cytomegalovirus-associated. A later analysis associated 15,000 or so TCR beta sequences with HLA alleles at a 0.05 false discovery rate. Rarity marked most TCR sequences, yet some public TCRs occurred in many donors. It was taken for granted in presence/absence analyses that sequencing depth across donors was roughly uniform.

What was sequenced was PBMCs. The sequence was collected from a man aged 30-40 years in good health and CMV-seronegative. The chain combines TRBV13 with TRBJ1-3; 8 bases agree with TRBD1. CDR3 protein: CASSRDRLAGNTIYF. As DNA, the CDR3 is TGTGCCAGCAGCCGGGACAGGCTCGCTGGAAACACCATATATTTT.